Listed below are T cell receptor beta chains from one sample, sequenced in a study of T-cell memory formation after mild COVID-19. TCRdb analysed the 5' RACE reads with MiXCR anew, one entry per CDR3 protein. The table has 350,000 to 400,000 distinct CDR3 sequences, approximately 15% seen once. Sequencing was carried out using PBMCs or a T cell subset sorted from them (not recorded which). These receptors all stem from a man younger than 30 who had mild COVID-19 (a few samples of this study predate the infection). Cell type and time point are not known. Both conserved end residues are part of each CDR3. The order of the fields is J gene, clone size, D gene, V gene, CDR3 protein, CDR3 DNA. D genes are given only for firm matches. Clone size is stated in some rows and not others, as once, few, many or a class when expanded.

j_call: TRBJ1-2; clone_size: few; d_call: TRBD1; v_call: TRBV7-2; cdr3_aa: CASSPDRGQDYGYTF; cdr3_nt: TGTGCCAGCAGCCCGGACAGGGGGCAGGACTATGGCTACACCTTC
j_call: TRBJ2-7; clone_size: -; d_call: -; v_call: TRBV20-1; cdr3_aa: CSARVQAYEQYF; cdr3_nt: TGCAGTGCTAGAGTCCAGGCGTACGAGCAGTACTTC
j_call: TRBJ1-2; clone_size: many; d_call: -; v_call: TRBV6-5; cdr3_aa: CASGRVYGYTF; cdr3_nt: TGTGCCAGCGGGAGAGTCTATGGCTACACCTTC
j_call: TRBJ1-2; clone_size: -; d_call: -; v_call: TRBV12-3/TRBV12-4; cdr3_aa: CASSPIQGGYGYTF; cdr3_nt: TGTGCCAGCAGCCCGATCCAGGGAGGCTATGGCTACACCTTC
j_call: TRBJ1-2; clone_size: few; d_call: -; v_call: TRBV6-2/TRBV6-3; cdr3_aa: CASSYPYRIHGYTF; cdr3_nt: TGTGCCAGCAGTTACCCCTACAGAATCCATGGCTACACCTTC
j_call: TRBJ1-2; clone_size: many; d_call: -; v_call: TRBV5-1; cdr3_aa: CASSLDPGLNYGYTF; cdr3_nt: TGCGCCAGCAGCTTAGATCCAGGCCTGAACTATGGCTACACCTTC
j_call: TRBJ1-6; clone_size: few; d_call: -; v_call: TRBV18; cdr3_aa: CASSLADSFRSPLHF; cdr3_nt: TGTGCCAGCTCACTAGCGGACAGTTTCCGCTCACCCCTCCACTTT
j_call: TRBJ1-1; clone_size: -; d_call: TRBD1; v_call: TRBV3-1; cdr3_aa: CASSQWDRGLEAFF; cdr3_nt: TGTGCCAGCAGCCAGTGGGACAGGGGGCTTGAAGCTTTCTTT
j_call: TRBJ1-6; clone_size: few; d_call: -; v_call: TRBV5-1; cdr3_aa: CASSVQDSYNSPLHF; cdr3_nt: TGCGCCAGCAGCGTACAGGACTCCTATAATTCACCCCTCCACTTT
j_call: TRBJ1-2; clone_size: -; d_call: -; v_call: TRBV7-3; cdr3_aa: CASSLAGSEEYGYTF; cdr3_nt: TGTGCCAGCAGCCTAGCGGGGAGTGAAGAATATGGCTACACCTTC
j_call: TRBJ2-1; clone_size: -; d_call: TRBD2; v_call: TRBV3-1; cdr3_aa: CASSQSAGGRNEQFF; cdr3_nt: TGTGCCAGCAGCCAATCGGCGGGGGGGAGGAATGAGCAGTTCTTC
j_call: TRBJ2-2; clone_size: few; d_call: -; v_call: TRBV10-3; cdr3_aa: CAISDPWGKNTGELFF; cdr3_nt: TGTGCCATCAGTGACCCCTGGGGGAAGAACACCGGGGAGCTGTTTTTT
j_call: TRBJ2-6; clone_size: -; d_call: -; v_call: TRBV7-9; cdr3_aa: CASSPSGSGANVLTF; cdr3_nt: TGTGCCAGCAGCCCTTCAGGCTCTGGGGCCAACGTCCTGACTTTC
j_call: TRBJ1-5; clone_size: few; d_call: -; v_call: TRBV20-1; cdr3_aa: CSAREGAYNQPQHF; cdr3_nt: TGCAGTGCTAGAGAGGGCGCTTACAATCAGCCCCAGCATTTT
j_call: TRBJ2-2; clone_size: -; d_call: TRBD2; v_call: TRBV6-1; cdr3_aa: CASRLAGDTGELFF; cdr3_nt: TGTGCCAGCCGACTAGCGGGGGACACCGGGGAGCTGTTTTTT
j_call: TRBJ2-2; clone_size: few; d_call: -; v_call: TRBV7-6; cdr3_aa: CASSLESPGANTGELFF; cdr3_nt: TGTGCCAGCAGCTTAGAATCCCCGGGGGCCAACACCGGGGAGCTGTTTTTT
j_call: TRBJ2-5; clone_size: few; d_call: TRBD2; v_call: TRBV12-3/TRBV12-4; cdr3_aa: CASSLAGLAVGF; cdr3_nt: TGTGCCAGCAGTTTAGCGGGACTAGCAGTAGGGTTC
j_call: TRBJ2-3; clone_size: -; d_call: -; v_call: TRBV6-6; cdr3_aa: CATLGTDTQYF; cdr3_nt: TGTGCCACCCTAGGGACAGATACGCAGTATTTT
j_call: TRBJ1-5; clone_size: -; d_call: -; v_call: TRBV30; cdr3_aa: CAWNRDGSNQPQHF; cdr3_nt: TGTGCCTGGAACCGGGACGGTAGCAATCAGCCCCAGCATTTT
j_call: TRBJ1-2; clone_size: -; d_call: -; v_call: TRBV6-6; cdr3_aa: CAGEQGQGYGYTF; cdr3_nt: TGTGCCGGGGAACAGGGACAAGGCTATGGCTACACCTTC
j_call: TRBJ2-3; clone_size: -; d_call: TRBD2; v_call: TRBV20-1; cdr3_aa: CSARGPRRGASTDTQYF; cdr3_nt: TGCAGTGCTAGGGGGCCGCGGCGGGGGGCCAGCACAGATACGCAGTATTTT
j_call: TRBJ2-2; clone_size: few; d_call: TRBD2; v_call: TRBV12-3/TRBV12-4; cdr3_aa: CASRTSVGAGELFF; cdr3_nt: TGTGCCAGCAGGACTAGCGTCGGTGCCGGGGAGCTGTTTTTT
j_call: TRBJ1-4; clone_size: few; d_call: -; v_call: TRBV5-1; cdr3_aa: CASSYDSLNEKLFF; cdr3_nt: TGCGCCAGCAGCTACGACAGCTTGAATGAAAAACTGTTTTTT